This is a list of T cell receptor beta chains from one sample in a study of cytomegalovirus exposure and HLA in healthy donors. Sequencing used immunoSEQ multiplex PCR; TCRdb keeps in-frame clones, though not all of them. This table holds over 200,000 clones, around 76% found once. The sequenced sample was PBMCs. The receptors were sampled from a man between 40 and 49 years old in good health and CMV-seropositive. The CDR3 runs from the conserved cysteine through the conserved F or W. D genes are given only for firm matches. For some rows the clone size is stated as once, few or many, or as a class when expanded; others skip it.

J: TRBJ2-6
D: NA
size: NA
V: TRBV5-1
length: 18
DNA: TGCGCCAGCAGCCCGTCGGGACACCGAAGCTCTGGGGCCAACGTCCTGACTTTC
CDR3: CASSPSGHRSSGANVLTF

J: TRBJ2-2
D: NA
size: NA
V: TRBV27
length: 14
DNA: TGTGCCAGCAGTCTCGGTCTTAGCACCGGGGAGCTGTTTTTT
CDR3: CASSLGLSTGELFF

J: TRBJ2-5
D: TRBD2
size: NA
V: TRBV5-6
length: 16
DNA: TGTGCCAGCACCACTGCCGGGACTAGCGGCCAAGAGACCCAGTACTTC
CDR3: CASTTAGTSGQETQYF

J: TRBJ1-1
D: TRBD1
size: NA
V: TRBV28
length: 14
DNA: TGTGCCAGCTCATATGGGGGGACAGGGGGCCTGGCTTTCTTT
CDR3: CASSYGGTGGLAFF

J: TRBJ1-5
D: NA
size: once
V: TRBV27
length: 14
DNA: TGTGCCAGCAGTTTAGCAGGGCCCAATCAGCCCCAGCATTTT
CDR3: CASSLAGPNQPQHF

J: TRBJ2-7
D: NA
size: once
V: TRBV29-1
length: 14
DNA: TGCAGCGTCAAATTAGCGGTGAGCTCCTACGAGCAGTACTTC
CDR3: CSVKLAVSSYEQYF

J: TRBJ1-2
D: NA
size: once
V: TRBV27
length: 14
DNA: TGTGCCAGCACCCTAAAGACATTTTTCTTTGGCTACACCTTC
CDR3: CASTLKTFFFGYTF

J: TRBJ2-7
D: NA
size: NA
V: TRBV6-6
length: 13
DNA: TGTGCCAGCAGACTACGGGATTCCTACGAGCAGTACTTC
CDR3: CASRLRDSYEQYF

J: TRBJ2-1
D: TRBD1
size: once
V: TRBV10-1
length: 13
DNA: TGCGCCAGCGGACAGGGAGGCCCTAGTGAGCAGTTCTTC
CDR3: CASGQGGPSEQFF

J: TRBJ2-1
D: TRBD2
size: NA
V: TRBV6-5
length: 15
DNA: TGTGCCAGCAGCCATACTAGCGGGAGGGCAGTTGAGCAGTTCTTC
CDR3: CASSHTSGRAVEQFF

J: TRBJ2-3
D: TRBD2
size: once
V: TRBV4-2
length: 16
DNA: TGTGCCAGCAGCCAGCGACCCACTAGCGAGGTAGATACGCAGTATTTT
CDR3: CASSQRPTSEVDTQYF

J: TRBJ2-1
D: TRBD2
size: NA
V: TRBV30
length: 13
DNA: TGTGCCTGGAGCGGGGGGGCTAGAAATGAGCAGTTCTTC
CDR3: CAWSGGARNEQFF

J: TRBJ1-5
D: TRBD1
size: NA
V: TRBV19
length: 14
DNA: TGTGCCAGTAGTCCCGGGACAGGGAACCAGCCCCAGCATTTT
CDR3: CASSPGTGNQPQHF

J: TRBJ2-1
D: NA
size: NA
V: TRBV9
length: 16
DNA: TGTGCCAGCAGCGGTACACTAGCCGGCTCCTACAATGAGCAGTTCTTC
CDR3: CASSGTLAGSYNEQFF

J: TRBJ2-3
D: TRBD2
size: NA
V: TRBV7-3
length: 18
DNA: TGTGCCAGCAGCCCCGGACTAGCGGGAGAAGTAAGGACAGATACGCAGTATTTT
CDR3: CASSPGLAGEVRTDTQYF

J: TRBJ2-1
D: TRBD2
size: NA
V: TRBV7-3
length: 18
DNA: TGTGCCAGCAGCTTAGAGGGGACTAGCGGGAGGCACTACAATGAGCAGTTCTTC
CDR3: CASSLEGTSGRHYNEQFF

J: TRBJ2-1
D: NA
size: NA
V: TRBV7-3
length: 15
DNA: TGTGCCAGCAGCTTGGAGCTTACCAGCATCAATGAGCAGTTCTTC
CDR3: CASSLELTSINEQFF

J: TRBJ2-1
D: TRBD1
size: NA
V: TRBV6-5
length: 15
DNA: TGTGCCAGCAGTGGGGACAGGGGGCCCTACAATGAGCAGTTCTTC
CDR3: CASSGDRGPYNEQFF

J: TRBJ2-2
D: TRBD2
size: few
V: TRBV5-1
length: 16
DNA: TGCGCCAGCAGCTTGTTACTAGCGGGAGTCACCGGGGAGCTGTTTTTT
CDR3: CASSLLLAGVTGELFF

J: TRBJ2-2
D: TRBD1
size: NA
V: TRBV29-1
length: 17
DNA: TGCAGCGTTGGGACAGGGGGCATTGTGGTCTCGGTCGGGGAGCTGTTTTTT
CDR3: CSVGTGGIVVSVGELFF

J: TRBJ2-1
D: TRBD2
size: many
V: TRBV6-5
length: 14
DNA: TGTGCCAGCAGTTACCGGACTAGCGGCAATGAGCAGTTCTTC
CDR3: CASSYRTSGNEQFF

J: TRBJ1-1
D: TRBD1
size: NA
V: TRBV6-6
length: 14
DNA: TGTGCCAGCGGCCGCCCTTCAGGGGGGACTGAAGCTTTCTTT
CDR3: CASGRPSGGTEAFF

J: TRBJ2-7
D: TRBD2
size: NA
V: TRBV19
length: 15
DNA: TGTGCCAGTAGTAAACTGACTAGCGGAGGGTCCGAGCAGTACTTC
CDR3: CASSKLTSGGSEQYF

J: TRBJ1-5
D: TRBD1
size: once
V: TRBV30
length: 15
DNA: TGTGCCTGGAGTGCACGGACAGGGGGATGTCAGCCCCAGCATTTT
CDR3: CAWSARTGGCQPQHF

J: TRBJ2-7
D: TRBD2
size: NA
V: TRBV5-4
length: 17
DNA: TGTGCCAGCAGCTTGTGGCAGGGCCCTAGCGGAGACTACGAGCAGTACTTC
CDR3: CASSLWQGPSGDYEQYF

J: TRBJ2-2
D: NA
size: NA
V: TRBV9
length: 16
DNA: TGTGCCAGCAGCGTAGGAACCTCAGGGGACACCGGGGAGCTGTTTTTT
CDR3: CASSVGTSGDTGELFF

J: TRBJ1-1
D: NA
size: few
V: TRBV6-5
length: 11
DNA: TGTGCCAGCACCACAGGGCTTGAAGCTTTCTTT
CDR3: CASTTGLEAFF